This passage covers 30 T cell receptor beta chains from one sample sequenced in a study of T cell changes during pregnancy in multiple sclerosis. The table came from immunoSEQ multiplex PCR; TCRdb's copy has only in-frame clones and leaves some out. The table lists roughly 14,000 clones, just over 85% of them singletons. The sample was CD8+ T cells from peripheral blood mononuclear cells, taken in the first trimester of pregnancy. The receptors here all came from a female donor with multiple sclerosis, enrolled in a pregnancy study.

This rearrangement joins TRBV15 to TRBJ1-2, with 11 bases that match TRBD1. This CDR3 has 17 residues. Trimming took 1 base from V and 6 from J; bases not matched to a gene: 10. The germline gives CDR1 LNHNV, CDR2 YYDKDF (reference sequence). The CDR3 loop reads CATSRASGTGGRDGYTF. In nucleotides, the CDR3 is TGTGCCACCAGCAGAGCCTCCGGGACAGGGGGGAGGGATGGCTACACCTTC.

The chain is built from TRBV4-1 and TRBJ1-3; D is possibly TRBD1 (5 bases). The V gene lost 6 bases and the J gene lost 2 bases, with 14 bases spanning the gap. Germline CDR1 and CDR2: MGHRA and YSYEKL. The CDR3 loop spans 15 amino acids. CDR3 in DNA: TGCGCCAGCAGTGGCGGGGGGAACCCTGGAAACACCATATATTTT. This sequence encodes CASSGGGNPGNTIYF.

V gene TRBV7-9 combines with J gene TRBJ2-7; TRBD1 agrees at 10 bases. Germline lookup yields CDR1 SEHNR and CDR2 FQNEAQ (reference sequence). This CDR3 has 12 amino acids. With 9 bases clipped from V and 6 bases from J, the junction kept 5 bases outside the gene matches. The CDR3 DNA follows: TGTGCCAGTACGACAGGGGGCATCGAGCAGTACTTC. It specifies CASTTGGIEQYF.

This clone showed up just a few times. The chain is built from TRBV30 and TRBJ1-1; 7 bases are a match to TRBD1. The CDR3 runs 13 residues. CDR1 and CDR2 (germline): GTSNPN, SVGIG (reference sequence). J lost 6 bases, V lost 1 base, and 5 bases had no gene match. CDR3 nucleotide sequence: TGTGCCTGGAGTGCTTTTACAGGGGCTGAAGCTTTCTTT. It translates to CAWSAFTGAEAFF.

The rearrangement uses TRBV5-4 and TRBJ1-2; D is unclear. This CDR3 region has 14 residues. The V gene lost 5 bases and the J gene lost 3 bases, with 14 bases spanning the gap. CDR1 is SGHNT and CDR2 is YYREEE in the germline V gene (reference sequence). The CDR3 coding sequence is TGTGCCAGCAGTCCGGACCGGGATCACTATGGCTACACCTTC. It translates to CASSPDRDHYGYTF.

The chain employs TRBV7-9 and TRBJ1-4; tentative D call: TRBD1 (5 bases). Trimming removed 5 bases at V and 2 bases at J, with 21 bases between. Germline V gene lookup returns CDR1 SEHNR and CDR2 FQNEAQ (reference sequence). CDR3 length: 18 residues. The CDR3 sequence: CASSTPMGTEGTNEKLFF. The CDR3 coding sequence is TGTGCCAGCAGCACTCCCATGGGGACTGAGGGGACTAATGAAAAACTGTTTTTT.

The CDR3 sequence is CASSPAGVAEKLFF. As DNA, the CDR3 is TGTGCCAGCAGTCCGGCAGGGGTTGCCGAAAAACTGTTTTTT. The chain recombines TRBV27 with TRBJ1-4; TRBD1 is a possible D gene (6 bases). V lost 5 bases, J lost 8 bases, and 15 bases lay in between. The germline V gene encodes CDR1 MNHEY and CDR2 SMNVEV (reference sequence). This CDR3 has 14 residues.

The chain employs TRBV2 and TRBJ2-7, with D possibly matching TRBD1 (6 bases). The CDR3 runs 13 residues. CDR1 SNHLY and CDR2 FYNNEI come from the germline V gene. The V end lost 5 bases, the J end lost 0 bases, and 8 bases lay between the germline ends. The CDR3 loop reads CASSRTASYEQYF. CDR3 nucleotide sequence: TGTGCCAGCAGTCGGACAGCCTCCTACGAGCAGTACTTC. Full variable domain (missing parts from reference TRBV2 and TRBJ2-7): EPEVTQTPSHQVTQMGQEVILRCVPISNHLYFYWYRQILGQKVEFLVSFYNNEISEKSEIFDDQFSVERPDGSNFTLKIRSTKLEDSAMYFCASSRTASYEQYFGPGTRLTVT.

This chain uses TRBV28 with TRBJ2-7; TRBD2 matches at 7 bases. V trimming: 10 bases; J trimming: 0 bases; junction bases outside the gene matches: 12. CDR1 is MDHEN, CDR2 SYDVKM, per germline. CDR3 size: 15 residues. The CDR3 spells CAIVSRERGSYEQYF. CDR3 nucleotides: TGTGCCATCGTGTCTCGTGAGCGGGGCTCCTACGAGCAGTACTTC.

The CDR3 loop is CAWRPSGGYSYEQYF. The DNA for the CDR3 is TGTGCCTGGAGGCCTAGCGGGGGGTATTCCTACGAGCAGTACTTC. The chain joins TRBV30 to TRBJ2-7, with 11 bases aligning to TRBD2. V shed 3 bases and J 1 base; nucleotides not matched to a gene: 5. This CDR3 has 15 residues. CDR1 GTSNPN and CDR2 SVGIG come from the germline V gene (reference sequence).

This chain joins TRBV11-2 and TRBJ2-7; 9 bases are a match to TRBD2. Trimming removed 3 bases from V and 5 bases from J; junction bases left unmatched: 11. The CDR3 extends over 16 amino acids. Germline V CDR1 and CDR2: SGHAT, FQNNGV. In DNA form, the CDR3 reads TGTGCCAGCAGCTTTTTTCCTAGCGGGAAAAGGGACGAGCAGTACTTC. Protein sequence: CASSFFPSGKRDEQYF.

This clone was counted between two and nine times. The rearrangement uses TRBV5-4 and TRBJ2-3; D perhaps matches TRBD2 (5 bases). V shed 3 bases and J shed 0 bases, with 11 bases lying between them. Germline CDR1 and CDR2: SGHNT and YYREEE (reference sequence). This CDR3 region has 15 residues. The CDR3 loop is CASSYERPSTDTQYF. The CDR3 nucleotides read TGTGCCAGCAGCTATGAGCGGCCTAGCACAGATACGCAGTATTTT. The full variable domain, completed using reference TRBV5-4 and TRBJ2-3, is ETGVTQSPTHLIKTRGQQVTLRCSSQSGHNTVSWYQQALGQGPQFIFQYYREEENGRGNFPPRFSGLQFPNYSSELNVNALELDDSALYLCASSYERPSTDTQYFGPGTRLTVL.

V gene TRBV13 combines with J gene TRBJ2-1; 7 bases agree with TRBD2. The CDR3 runs 17 residues. Germline V CDR1 and CDR2: PRHDT, FYEKMQ (reference sequence). J lost 3 bases, V lost 1 base, and 9 bases had no gene match. As DNA, the CDR3 is TGTGCCAGCAGCTTAGTCCGGGAGGTCTCCTACTACAATGAGCAGTTCTTC. This translates into CASSLVREVSYYNEQFF.

This chain links TRBV30 with TRBJ1-2; 9 bases fit TRBD1. Germline trimming cut 1 base from V and 2 bases from J; bases unmatched to any gene: 2. In germline, CDR1 is GTSNPN, CDR2 SVGIG (reference sequence). This CDR3 has 14 residues. The CDR3 sequence is CAWSGTGGNYGYTF. The CDR3 nucleotides read TGTGCCTGGAGTGGAACAGGGGGCAACTATGGCTACACCTTC.

V gene TRBV7-9 combines with J gene TRBJ1-1, with TRBD1 as a possible D gene (6 bases). The CDR3 totals 12 residues. Germline V CDR1 and CDR2: SEHNR, FQNEAQ (reference sequence). Trimming removed 6 bases from V and 5 bases from J, with 10 bases in between. This chain's CDR3 is CASSTQGTEAFF. CDR3 coding DNA: TGTGCCAGCAGTACACAGGGAACTGAAGCTTTCTTT.

This clone appeared a few times. The chain is built from TRBV2 and TRBJ1-1; D is unclear. Trimming removed 3 bases at V and 8 bases at J, with 10 bases between. Germline CDR1 SNHLY, CDR2 FYNNEI. The CDR3 has 12 residues. CDR3 in amino acids: CASSESPREAFF. As DNA, the CDR3 is TGTGCCAGCAGTGAGAGTCCGCGGGAAGCTTTCTTT.

V usage is TRBV30 and J usage is TRBJ2-5; possibly TRBD2 for D (6 bases). The germline gives CDR1 GTSNPN, CDR2 SVGIG (reference sequence). This CDR3 contains 15 residues. V was trimmed by 5 bases and J by 5 bases, leaving 21 bases between them. The CDR3 sequence is CAWGTEGGGSETQYF. In DNA, the CDR3 is TGTGCCTGGGGAACCGAGGGCGGAGGGTCGGAGACCCAGTACTTC.

This clone was observed once. This chain joins TRBV14 and TRBJ1-2, with 8 bases fitting TRBD1. Germline loops: CDR1 SGHDN, CDR2 FVKESK. V lost 5 bases, J lost 0 bases, and 5 bases stayed unmatched. This CDR3 has 15 residues. The DNA of the CDR3 is TGTGCCAGCAGCTTCGGACAGGGAGCTAACTATGGCTACACCTTC. Its translation is CASSFGQGANYGYTF.

This sequence joins TRBV5-4 and TRBJ2-3; 8 bases line up with TRBD1. V trimming: 4 bases; J trimming: 0 bases; junction bases outside the gene matches: 4. Germline V gene lookup returns CDR1 SGHNT and CDR2 YYREEE (reference sequence). The CDR3 has 15 residues. The CDR3 DNA reads as TGTGCCAGCAGCCGACGGACAGGGAGCACAGATACGCAGTATTTT. Translation: CASSRRTGSTDTQYF. The whole variable domain, remainder taken from reference TRBV5-4 and TRBJ2-3, is ETGVTQSPTHLIKTRGQQVTLRCSSQSGHNTVSWYQQALGQGPQFIFQYYREEENGRGNFPPRFSGLQFPNYSSELNVNALELDDSALYLCASSRRTGSTDTQYFGPGTRLTVL.

This sequence joins TRBV18 and TRBJ2-7, with TRBD1 as a possible D gene (6 bases). This CDR3 contains 14 residues. Trimming took off 0 bases at V and 2 bases at J, with 8 bases between the two ends. Germline V gene data show CDR1 as KGHSH and CDR2 as LQKENI. CDR3 region: CASSPPDRAYEQYF. The DNA for the CDR3 is TGTGCCAGCTCACCACCGGACAGAGCCTACGAGCAGTACTTC.

The gene calls are TRBV7-5 and TRBJ2-1; the table calls TRBD2, which could not be checked here. TRBV7-5 is designated a pseudogene. The CDR3 is made up of 17 amino acids. CDR3: CVRSPRCPSGTYNEQFF. CDR3 sequence (DNA): TGTGTCAGAAGCCCCCGCTGTCCTAGCGGGACCTACAATGAGCAGTTCTTC.

The V and J genes are TRBV6-4 and TRBJ1-1; TRBD1 might be the D (5 bases). This CDR3 is 13 amino acids long. V shed 1 base and J shed 4 bases, with 7 bases lying between them. Germline CDR1 reads MRHNA; CDR2 reads SNTAGT. This CDR3 is CASSDWGVTEAFF. DNA for the CDR3: TGTGCCAGCAGTGACTGGGGGGTCACTGAAGCTTTCTTT.

The chain uses TRBV5-6 and TRBJ1-1; D gene ambiguous. Trimming shortened V by 4 bases and J by 7 bases, and 11 bases separated the two germline ends. Germline V gene sequence: CDR1 SGHDT, CDR2 YYEEEE. The CDR3 runs 12 residues. The CDR3 coding sequence is TGTGCCAGCAGCATCGGACGGGGTGAAGCTTTCTTT. Protein product: CASSIGRGEAFF.

The chain carries TRBV6-1 and TRBJ2-1; TRBD2 aligns across 10 bases. The CDR3 loop spans 15 amino acids. After removal of 4 bases from V and 10 bases from J, the junction contained 10 bases not matched to a gene. CDR1 MNHNS and CDR2 SASEGT come from the germline V gene. DNA for the CDR3: TGTGCCAGCAGTGCACTAGCGGGGACCGACGGCGAGCAGTTCTTC. Translating gives CASSALAGTDGEQFF.

This clone was detected a few times. The chain links TRBV6-5 to TRBJ2-7; a weak D match, TRBD1 (6 bases). The length of the CDR3 is 14 residues. V dropped 8 bases and J dropped 5 bases, with 19 bases sitting between them. CDR1 is MNHEY and CDR2 is SVGAGI in the germline V gene. CDR3 residues: CASSLVQGGHEQYF. CDR3 nucleotide sequence: TGTGCCAGCTCCTTGGTACAGGGCGGTCACGAGCAGTACTTC.

This chain connects TRBV6-5 to TRBJ1-2; no reliable D call. The ends were cut back, 3 bases at V and 7 bases at J, with 12 bases in the middle. Per germline, CDR1 MNHEY and CDR2 SVGAGI. The CDR3 totals 13 residues. CDR3 sequence: CASSYSGSAGYTF. Here the CDR3 DNA reads TGTGCCAGCAGTTATTCAGGTTCGGCTGGCTACACCTTC.

Sample share makes this clone medium-sized. This chain uses TRBV7-9 with TRBJ2-5; D remains unclear. CDR1 is SEHNR, CDR2 FQNEAQ, per germline (reference sequence). This CDR3 is built from 11 residues. V lost 4 bases, J lost 2 bases, and 2 bases lay in between. CDR3 protein: CASSSQETQYF. As DNA, the CDR3 is TGTGCCAGCAGCTCTCAAGAGACCCAGTACTTC.

The chain joins TRBV5-5 to TRBJ2-7; TRBD2 matches at 8 bases. Germline CDR1 is SGHKS and CDR2 is YYEKEE (reference sequence). There are 16 residues in the CDR3. After removal of 3 bases from V and 3 bases from J, the junction contained 11 bases not matched to a gene. CDR3 sequence (DNA): TGTGCCAGCAGCTCGCCCCAAGGACTAGCAAACTACGAGCAGTACTTC. The encoded protein is CASSSPQGLANYEQYF.

The rearrangement joins TRBV2 to TRBJ2-3; 10 nucleotides agree with TRBD2. The V gene's germline CDR1 is SNHLY and CDR2 FYNNEI. This CDR3 has 16 amino acids. V lost 4 bases and J lost 4; bases outside the gene matches: 8. The CDR3 is CASSGPAGGLADTQYF. CDR3 nucleotides: TGTGCCAGCAGTGGCCCAGCGGGAGGGCTGGCAGATACGCAGTATTTT.

V and J are TRBV5-1 and TRBJ1-4; 9 bases match TRBD1. The ends lost 4 bases at V and 5 bases at J; junction bases unmatched: 3. The germline gives CDR1 SGHRS, CDR2 YFSETQ. The CDR3 is 14 amino acids. The CDR3 coding sequence is TGCGCCAGCAGCGACGGGACAGGGAATGAAAAACTGTTTTTT. Its translation: CASSDGTGNEKLFF. The variable domain in full, completed from reference TRBV5-1 and TRBJ1-4, reads KAGVTQTPRYLIKTRGQQVTLSCSPISGHRSVSWYQQTPGQGLQFLFEYFSETQRNKGNFPGRFSGRQFSNSRSEMNVSTLELGDSALYLCASSDGTGNEKLFFGSGTQLSVL.